This T cell receptor beta chain was documented in a study of CD4 T cell repertoires in COVID-19. Assay used: immunoSEQ multiplex PCR; TCRdb lists only in-frame clones, some missing. This sample has over 75,000 clones, with about four fifths found just once. There are 13 residues in the CDR3. The germline V and J ends were trimmed by 5 bases and 8 bases, with 15 bases remaining between them. The germline gives CDR1 MDHEN, CDR2 SYDVKM. This clone appeared once. The V and J genes are TRBV28 and TRBJ1-2; perhaps TRBD1 as D (6 bases). Sequenced material: CD4+ T cells from peripheral blood, taken after recovery from COVID-19. This receptor was identified in a human donor who had COVID-19. This CDR3 is CASSRGDISGYTF. The CDR3 nucleotides are TGTGCCAGCAGTCGAGGGGACATAAGCGGCTACACCTTC.